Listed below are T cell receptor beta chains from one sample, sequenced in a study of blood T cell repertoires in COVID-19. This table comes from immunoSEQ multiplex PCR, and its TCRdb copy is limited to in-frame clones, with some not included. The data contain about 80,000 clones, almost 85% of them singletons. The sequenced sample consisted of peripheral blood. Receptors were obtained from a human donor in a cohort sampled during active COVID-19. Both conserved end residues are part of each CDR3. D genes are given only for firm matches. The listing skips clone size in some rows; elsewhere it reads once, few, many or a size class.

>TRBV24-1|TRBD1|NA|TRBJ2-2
CATSDLGTDNTGELFF
TGTGCCACCAGTGACCTCGGGACAGATAACACCGGGGAGCTGTTTTTT
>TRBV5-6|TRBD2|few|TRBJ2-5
CASSLEGGYGQETQYF
TGTGCCAGCAGCTTGGAGGGAGGGTACGGCCAAGAGACCCAGTACTTC
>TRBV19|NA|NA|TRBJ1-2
CASSPDRTAPYGYTF
TGTGCCAGTAGTCCAGACCGAACAGCCCCCTATGGCTACACCTTC
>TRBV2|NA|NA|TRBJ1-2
CASTQTGYGYTF
TGTGCCAGTACCCAGACAGGTTATGGCTACACCTTC
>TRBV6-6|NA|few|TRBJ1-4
CASTDETTNEKLFF
TGTGCCAGCACCGATGAGACAACTAATGAAAAACTGTTTTTT
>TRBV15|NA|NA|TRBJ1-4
CATSRGQQTTNEKLFF
TGTGCCACCAGCAGAGGCCAACAAACAACTAATGAAAAACTGTTTTTT
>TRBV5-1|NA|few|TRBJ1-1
CASSGGALSTEAFF
TGCGCCAGCAGCGGAGGGGCGCTTAGCACTGAAGCTTTCTTT
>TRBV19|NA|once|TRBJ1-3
CASSNGVTNTIYF
TGTGCCAGTAGTAACGGGGTTACGAACACCATATATTTT
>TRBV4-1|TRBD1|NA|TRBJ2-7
CASSQIGGAGGYYEQYF
TGCGCCAGCAGCCAAATCGGTGGGGCAGGGGGCTACTACGAGCAGTACTTC
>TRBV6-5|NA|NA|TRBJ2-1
CASTRGGREGEQFF
TGTGCCAGCACCCGCGGGGGCAGGGAAGGTGAGCAGTTCTTC
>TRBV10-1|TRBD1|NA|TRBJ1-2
CASRDRYPNYGYTF
TGCGCCAGTCGGGACAGATATCCTAACTATGGCTACACCTTC
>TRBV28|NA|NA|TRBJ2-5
CASALARGRLETQYF
TGTGCCAGCGCCCTGGCGCGGGGAAGGTTGGAGACCCAGTACTTC
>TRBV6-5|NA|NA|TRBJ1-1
CASSYSRWNTEAFF
TGTGCCAGCAGTTATTCCCGGTGGAACACTGAAGCTTTCTTT
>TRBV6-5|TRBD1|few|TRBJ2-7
CASRLNRDRAYEQYF
TGTGCCAGCAGACTAAACCGGGACAGGGCCTACGAGCAGTACTTC
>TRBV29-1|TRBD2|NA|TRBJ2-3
CSVETSGAPTDTQYF
TGCAGCGTTGAGACTAGCGGGGCCCCCACAGATACGCAGTATTTT
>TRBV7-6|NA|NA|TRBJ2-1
CASSRLGTKNNEQFF
TGTGCCAGCAGCCGACTCGGGACAAAGAACAATGAGCAGTTCTTC
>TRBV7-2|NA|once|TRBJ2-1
CASSLQYRVGNNEQFF
TGTGCCAGCAGCTTACAATACAGGGTTGGGAACAATGAGCAGTTCTTC
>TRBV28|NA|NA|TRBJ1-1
CASSLGLSVFF
TGTGCCAGCAGTCTTGGACTGTCGGTTTTCTTT
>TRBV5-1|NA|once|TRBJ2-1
CASNQGALNEQFF
TGCGCCAGCAACCAAGGGGCCTTAAATGAGCAGTTCTTC
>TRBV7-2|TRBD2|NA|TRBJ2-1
CASSSRTSGGNEQFF
TGTGCCAGCAGCTCCCGGACTAGCGGGGGGAATGAGCAGTTCTTC
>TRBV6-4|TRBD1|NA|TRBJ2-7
CASRAPGQGNYEQYF
TGTGCCAGCAGAGCCCCGGGACAGGGGAACTACGAGCAGTACTTC
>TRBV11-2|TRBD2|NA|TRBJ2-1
CASSRPGTSSYEQFF
TGTGCCAGCAGCCGCCCCGGGACTAGCTCGTATGAGCAGTTCTTC
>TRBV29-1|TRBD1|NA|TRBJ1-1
CSVDGQGDTEAFF
TGCAGCGTGGATGGACAGGGAGACACTGAAGCTTTCTTT
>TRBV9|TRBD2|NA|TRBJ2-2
CASSALAASNTGELFF
TGTGCCAGCAGCGCACTAGCGGCAAGTAACACCGGGGAGCTGTTTTTT
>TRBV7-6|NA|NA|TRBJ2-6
CASSLEDSGANVLTF
TGTGCCAGCAGCTTGGAGGACTCTGGGGCCAACGTCCTGACTTTC
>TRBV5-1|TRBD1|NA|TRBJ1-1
CASSWGQKNTEAFF
TGCGCCAGCAGCTGGGGACAGAAGAACACTGAAGCTTTCTTT
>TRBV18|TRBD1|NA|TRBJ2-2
CASSPTGTGGTGELFF
TGTGCCAGCTCACCGACTGGGACAGGGGGCACCGGGGAGCTGTTTTTT
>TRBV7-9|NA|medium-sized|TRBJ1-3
CASSLAAGSGNTIYF
TGTGCCAGCAGCTTAGCAGCGGGCTCTGGAAACACCATATATTTT
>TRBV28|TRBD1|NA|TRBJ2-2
CASSSTGTVNTGELFF
TGTGCCAGCAGTTCTACCGGGACAGTGAACACCGGGGAGCTGTTTTTT
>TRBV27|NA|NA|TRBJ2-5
CASSFSDRQETQYF
TGTGCCAGCAGTTTCTCAGACAGACAAGAGACCCAGTACTTC
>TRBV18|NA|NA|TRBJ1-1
CASSPEVGARTEAFF
TGTGCCAGCTCACCCGAGGTAGGGGCGAGGACTGAAGCTTTCTTT
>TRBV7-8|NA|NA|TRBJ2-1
CASSPVAGANSYNEQFF
TGTGCCAGCAGCCCCGTGGCAGGGGCGAACTCCTACAATGAGCAGTTCTTC
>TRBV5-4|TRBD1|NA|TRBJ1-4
CASSSRQGVSEKLFF
TGTGCCAGCAGCTCCCGACAGGGGGTCAGTGAAAAACTGTTTTTT
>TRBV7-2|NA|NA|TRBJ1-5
CASSLAAGSNQPQHF
TGTGCCAGCAGCTTAGCGGCAGGGTCAAATCAGCCCCAGCATTTT
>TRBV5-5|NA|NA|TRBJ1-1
CASSLTGNTEAFF
TGTGCCAGCAGCCTGACAGGGAACACTGAAGCTTTCTTT
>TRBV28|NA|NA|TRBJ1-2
CASSRTEVNGYTF
TGTGCCAGCAGCCGGACAGAGGTTAATGGCTACACCTTC
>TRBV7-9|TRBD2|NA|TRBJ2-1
CASSLEAGDLGQFF
TGTGCCAGCAGCTTAGAAGCGGGGGACCTTGGACAGTTCTTC
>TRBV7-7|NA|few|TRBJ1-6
CASSFNPLHF
TGTGCTAGCAGCTTTAATCCCCTCCACTTT
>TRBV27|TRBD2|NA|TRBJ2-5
CASSSGGDQETQYF
TGTGCCAGCAGCTCGGGGGGGGACCAAGAGACCCAGTACTTC
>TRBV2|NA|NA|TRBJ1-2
CASRGLPANYGYTF
TGTGCCAGCCGGGGACTCCCAGCTAACTATGGCTACACCTTC